These 6 T cell receptor beta chains were sequenced from one sample in a study of lymphopenia after photon versus proton radiotherapy. This table comes from immunoSEQ multiplex PCR, and its TCRdb copy is limited to in-frame clones, with some not included. The table lists roughly 45,000 clones, about 85% of them singletons. This specimen consisted of peripheral blood, obtained from a patient treated with photon-based radiotherapy. These TCRs come from a man aged 40-50 years with gastric cancer.

CDR3 in DNA: TGTGCCAGCAGCTACAACCTCCCGGACCCGGAACAATACAATGAGCAGTTCTTC. Protein product: CASSYNLPDPEQYNEQFF. V usage is TRBV13 and J usage is TRBJ2-1; no reliable D call. CDR1 and CDR2 from the germline V gene are PRHDT and FYEKMQ (reference sequence). V was trimmed by 4 bases and J by 4 bases, leaving 23 bases between them. CDR3 size: 18 residues.

The V call is TRBV6-5, the J call TRBJ2-2, with D possibly being TRBD1 (6 bases). The CDR3 runs to 15 residues. The V gene lost 6 bases and the J gene lost 1 base, with 12 bases spanning the gap. CDR1 and CDR2 from the germline V gene are MNHEY and SVGAGI. CDR3 residues: CASSPQGWNTGELFF. Written as DNA, the CDR3 is TGTGCCAGCAGCCCTCAGGGGTGGAACACCGGGGAGCTGTTTTTT.

The CDR3 DNA is TGTGCCAGCAGCTTCCAATACGAGCAGTACTTC. It translates to CASSFQYEQYF. The chain links TRBV7-8 to TRBJ2-7; D not resolved. CDR1 is SGHVS, CDR2 FQNEAQ, per germline. V was trimmed by 3 bases and J by 4 bases, leaving 4 bases between them. There are 11 residues in the CDR3. Filled out from reference TRBV7-8 and TRBJ2-7, the complete variable domain reads GAGVSQSPRYKVAKRGQDVALRCDPISGHVSLFWYQQALGQGPEFLTYFQNEAQLDKSGLPSDRFFAERPEGSVSTLKIQRTQQEDSAVYLCASSFQYEQYFGPGTRLTVT.

The genes are TRBV10-3 and TRBJ1-5; 9 bases line up with TRBD1. This CDR3 is built from 15 residues. CDR1 is ENHRY and CDR2 is SYGVKD in the germline V gene. J gave up 6 bases and V 3 bases, and 6 bases lay outside the gene matches. This chain's CDR3 is CAISEMGQGRQPQHF. In DNA, the CDR3 is TGTGCCATCAGTGAAATGGGACAGGGACGTCAGCCCCAGCATTTT.

V usage is TRBV10-3 and J usage is TRBJ2-3, with D possibly being TRBD1 (6 bases). This CDR3 spans 14 amino acids. Trimming stripped 7 bases from V and 0 bases from J, with 11 bases between. CDR1 and CDR2 from the germline V gene are ENHRY and SYGVKD. CDR3 DNA sequence: TGTGCCATCAAACCGGGACACAGCACAGATACGCAGTATTTT. Translating gives CAIKPGHSTDTQYF.

This clone was counted a few times. The chain has TRBV9 and TRBJ2-7, with 7 bases matching TRBD1. In germline, CDR1 is SGDLS, CDR2 YYNGEE. The J segment lost 1 base and the V segment lost 0 bases, leaving 4 bases of the junction unmatched. CDR3 length equals 15 residues. The CDR3 DNA follows: TGTGCCAGCAGCGTAGGACAGGGAGTTTCCTACGAGCAGTACTTC. It codes for CASSVGQGVSYEQYF.